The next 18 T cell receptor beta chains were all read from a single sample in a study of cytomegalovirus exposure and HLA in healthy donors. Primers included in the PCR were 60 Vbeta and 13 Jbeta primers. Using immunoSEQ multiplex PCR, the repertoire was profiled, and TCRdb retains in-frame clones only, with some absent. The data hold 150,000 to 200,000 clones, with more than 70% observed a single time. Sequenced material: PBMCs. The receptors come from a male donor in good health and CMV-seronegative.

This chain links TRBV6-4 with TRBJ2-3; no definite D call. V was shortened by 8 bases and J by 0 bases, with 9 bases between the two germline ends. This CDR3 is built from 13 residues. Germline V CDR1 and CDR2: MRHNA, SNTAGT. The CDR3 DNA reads TGTGCCAGCTCCCTAAGTAGCACAGATACGCAGTATTTT. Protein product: CASSLSSTDTQYF.

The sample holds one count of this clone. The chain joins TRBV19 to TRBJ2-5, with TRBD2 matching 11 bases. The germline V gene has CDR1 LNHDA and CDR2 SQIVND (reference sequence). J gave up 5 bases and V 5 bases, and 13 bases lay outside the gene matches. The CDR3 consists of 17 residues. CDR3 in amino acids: CASSPEGLLAGEETQYF. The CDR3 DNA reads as TGTGCCAGTAGTCCTGAGGGGCTACTAGCGGGAGAGGAGACCCAGTACTTC.

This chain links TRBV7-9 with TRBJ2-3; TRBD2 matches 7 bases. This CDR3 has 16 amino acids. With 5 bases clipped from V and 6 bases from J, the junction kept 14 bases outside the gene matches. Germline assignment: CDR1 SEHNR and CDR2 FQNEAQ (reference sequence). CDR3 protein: CASSRPGLPNGDTQYF. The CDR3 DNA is TGTGCCAGCAGCCGTCCGGGACTACCTAATGGGGATACGCAGTATTTT.

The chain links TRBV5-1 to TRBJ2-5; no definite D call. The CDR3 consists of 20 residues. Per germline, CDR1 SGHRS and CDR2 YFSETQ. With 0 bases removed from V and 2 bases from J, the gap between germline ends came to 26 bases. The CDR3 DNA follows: TGCGCCAGCAGCTTGGATAGTCTCTTCGCGTCCACAGCTTATCAAGAGACCCAGTACTTC. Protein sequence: CASSLDSLFASTAYQETQYF.

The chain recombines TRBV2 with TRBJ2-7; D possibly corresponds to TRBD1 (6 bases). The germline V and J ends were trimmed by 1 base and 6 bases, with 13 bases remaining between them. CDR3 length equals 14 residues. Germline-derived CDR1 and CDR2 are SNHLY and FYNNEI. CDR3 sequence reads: CASSEVQGWSEQYF. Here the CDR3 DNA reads TGTGCCAGCAGTGAAGTACAGGGATGGAGCGAGCAGTACTTC.

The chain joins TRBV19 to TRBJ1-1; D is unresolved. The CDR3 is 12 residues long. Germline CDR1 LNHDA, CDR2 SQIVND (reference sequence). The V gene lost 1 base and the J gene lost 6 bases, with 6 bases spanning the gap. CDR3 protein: CASSIASSEAFF. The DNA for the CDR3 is TGTGCCAGTAGTATAGCTAGTTCTGAAGCTTTCTTT.

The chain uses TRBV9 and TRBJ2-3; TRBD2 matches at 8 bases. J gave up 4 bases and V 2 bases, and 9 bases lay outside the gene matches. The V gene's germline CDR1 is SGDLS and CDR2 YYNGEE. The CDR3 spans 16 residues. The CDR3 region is CASSVLGLELSDTQYF. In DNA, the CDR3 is TGTGCCAGCAGCGTCCTGGGACTAGAATTGTCAGATACGCAGTATTTT.

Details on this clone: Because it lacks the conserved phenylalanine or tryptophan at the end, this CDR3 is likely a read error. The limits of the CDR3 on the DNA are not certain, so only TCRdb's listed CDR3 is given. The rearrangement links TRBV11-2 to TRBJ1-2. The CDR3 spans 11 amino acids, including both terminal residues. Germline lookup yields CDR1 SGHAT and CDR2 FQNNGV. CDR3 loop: CASSSGGTEGL.

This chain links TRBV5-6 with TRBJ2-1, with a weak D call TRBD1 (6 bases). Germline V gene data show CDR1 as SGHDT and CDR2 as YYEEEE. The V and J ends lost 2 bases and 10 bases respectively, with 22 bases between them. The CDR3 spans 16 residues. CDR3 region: CASSFNGGPAKREQFF. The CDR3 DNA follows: TGTGCCAGCAGCTTTAATGGGGGCCCTGCCAAGAGGGAGCAGTTCTTC.

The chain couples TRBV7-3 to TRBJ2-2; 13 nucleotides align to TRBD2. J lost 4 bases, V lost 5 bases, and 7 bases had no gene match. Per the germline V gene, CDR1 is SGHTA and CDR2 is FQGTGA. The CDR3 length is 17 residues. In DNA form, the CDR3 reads TGTGCCAGCAGCCCGACTAGCGGGGGGCCGGGCACCGGGGAGCTGTTTTTT. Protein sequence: CASSPTSGGPGTGELFF.

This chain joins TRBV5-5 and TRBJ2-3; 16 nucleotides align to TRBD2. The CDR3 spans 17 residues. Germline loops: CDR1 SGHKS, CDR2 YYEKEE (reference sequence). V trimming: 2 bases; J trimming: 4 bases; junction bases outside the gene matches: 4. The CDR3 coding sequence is TGTGCCAGCAGCTTCGGGACTAGCGGGGGGGCGGCAGATACGCAGTATTTT. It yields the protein CASSFGTSGGAADTQYF. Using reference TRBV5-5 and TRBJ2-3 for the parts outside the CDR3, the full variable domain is DAGVTQSPTHLIKTRGQQVTLRCSPISGHKSVSWYQQVLGQGPQFIFQYYEKEERGRGNFPDRFSARQFPNYSSELNVNALLLGDSALYLCASSFGTSGGAADTQYFGPGTRLTVL.

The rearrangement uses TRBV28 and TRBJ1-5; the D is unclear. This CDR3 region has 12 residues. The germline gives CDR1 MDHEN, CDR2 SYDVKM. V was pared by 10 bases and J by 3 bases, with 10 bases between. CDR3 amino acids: CAINFPNQPQHF. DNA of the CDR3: TGTGCCATCAACTTCCCCAATCAGCCCCAGCATTTT. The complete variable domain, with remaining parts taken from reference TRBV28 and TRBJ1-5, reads DVKVTQSSRYLVKRTGEKVFLECVQDMDHENMFWYRQDPGLGLRLIYFSYDVKMKEKGDIPEGYSVSREKKERFSLILESASTNQTSMYLCAINFPNQPQHFGDGTRLSIL.

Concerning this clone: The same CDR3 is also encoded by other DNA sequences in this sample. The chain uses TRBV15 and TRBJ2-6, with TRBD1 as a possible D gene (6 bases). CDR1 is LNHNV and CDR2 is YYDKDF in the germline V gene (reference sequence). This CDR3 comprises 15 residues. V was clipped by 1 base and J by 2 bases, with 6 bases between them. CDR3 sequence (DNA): TGTGCCACCAGCAGAGCAGGGGCTGGGGCCAACGTCCTGACTTTC. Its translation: CATSRAGAGANVLTF.

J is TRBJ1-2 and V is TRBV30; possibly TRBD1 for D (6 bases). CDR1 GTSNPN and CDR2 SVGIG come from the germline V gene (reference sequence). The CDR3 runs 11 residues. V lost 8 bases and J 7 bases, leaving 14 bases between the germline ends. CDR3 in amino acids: CALQGRSGYTF. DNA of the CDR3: TGTGCCCTACAGGGCCGGAGTGGCTACACCTTC.

CDR3 in amino acids: CASSLILGGKYEQYF. The CDR3 DNA reads TGTGCCAGCAGTTTAATTTTAGGGGGCAAATACGAGCAGTACTTC. The chain joins TRBV28 to TRBJ2-7, with 7 bases matching TRBD1. Looked up from germline, CDR1 is MDHEN and CDR2 is SYDVKM. The length of the CDR3 is 15 residues. With V trimmed by 2 bases and J by 4 bases, 8 bases remained unmatched.

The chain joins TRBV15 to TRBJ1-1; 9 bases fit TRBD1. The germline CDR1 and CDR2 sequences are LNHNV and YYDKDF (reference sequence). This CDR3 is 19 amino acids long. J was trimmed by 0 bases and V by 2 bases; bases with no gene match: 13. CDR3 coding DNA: TGTGCCACCAGCAGATCCCGTCCCGGGACAGGGCTTATGAACACTGAAGCTTTCTTT. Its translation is CATSRSRPGTGLMNTEAFF.

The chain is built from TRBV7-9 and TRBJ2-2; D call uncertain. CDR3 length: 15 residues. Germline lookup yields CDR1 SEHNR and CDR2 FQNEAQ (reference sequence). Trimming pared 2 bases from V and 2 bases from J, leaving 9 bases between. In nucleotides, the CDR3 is TGTGCCAGCAGCTTATACAGAGTTAACACCGGGGAGCTGTTTTTT. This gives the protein CASSLYRVNTGELFF.

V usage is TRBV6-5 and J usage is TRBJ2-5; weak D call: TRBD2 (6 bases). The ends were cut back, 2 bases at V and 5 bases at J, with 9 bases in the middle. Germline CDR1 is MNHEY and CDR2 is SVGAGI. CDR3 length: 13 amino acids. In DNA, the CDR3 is TGTGCCAGCAGTTACGGAGGGGTCGAGACCCAGTACTTC. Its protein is CASSYGGVETQYF.